A single sample is the source of the 4 T cell receptor beta chains below, sequenced in a study of T-cell memory formation after mild COVID-19. From the 5' RACE reads, TCRdb called clonotypes with MiXCR, one entry per CDR3 protein. Of just under 550,000 distinct CDR3 sequences listed, roughly 22% are singletons. The specimen was PBMCs or a T cell subset sorted from them (not recorded which). The origin of the receptors is an adult woman who had mild COVID-19 (a few samples of this study predate the infection). Cell type and time point are not known.

This clonotype has a handful of counts. V gene TRBV19 combines with J gene TRBJ2-1; no clear D. The CDR3 spans 17 residues. CDR1 and CDR2 from the germline V gene are LNHDA and SQIVND (reference sequence). The ends were cut back, 4 bases at V and 0 bases at J, with 16 bases in the middle. This CDR3 reads CASSSYPTSSSYNEQFF. In DNA form, the CDR3 reads TGTGCCAGTAGTAGTTATCCCACATCGAGCTCCTACAATGAGCAGTTCTTC.

This clonotype was counted a few times. The chain employs TRBV4-3 and TRBJ2-1; TRBD1 aligns across 10 bases. The germline CDR1 and CDR2 sequences are LGHNA and YSLEER. The CDR3 is made up of 18 amino acids. V shed 0 bases, J shed 3 bases, and the junction held 8 bases outside the gene matches. The CDR3 here is CASSQDPWDRGFYNEQFF. The CDR3 DNA sequence: TGCGCCAGCAGCCAAGATCCCTGGGACAGGGGATTCTACAATGAGCAGTTCTTC.

The genes are TRBV5-5 and TRBJ1-2; D remains unclear. The length of the CDR3 is 13 residues. V gave up 0 bases and J gave up 4 bases, with 7 bases separating them. Looked up from germline, CDR1 is SGHKS and CDR2 is YYEKEE (reference sequence). The DNA for the CDR3 is TGTGCCAGCAGCTTGGAAAAAAGCTATGGCTACACCTTC. This sequence encodes CASSLEKSYGYTF. Using reference TRBV5-5 and TRBJ1-2 for the parts outside the CDR3, the full variable domain is DAGVTQSPTHLIKTRGQQVTLRCSPISGHKSVSWYQQVLGQGPQFIFQYYEKEERGRGNFPDRFSARQFPNYSSELNVNALLLGDSALYLCASSLEKSYGYTFGSGTRLTVV.

This clonotype showed up just a few times. The rearrangement uses TRBV9 and TRBJ2-1, with D unclear. The germline V and J ends were trimmed by 0 bases and 2 bases, with 9 bases remaining between them. CDR1 is SGDLS, CDR2 YYNGEE, per germline. CDR3 length: 15 amino acids. CDR3 DNA sequence: TGTGCCAGCAGCGTAGACGCTCTAGCCTACAATGAGCAGTTCTTC. It yields the protein CASSVDALAYNEQFF. The whole variable domain, filled in from reference TRBV9 and TRBJ2-1, reads DSGVTQTPKHLITATGQRVTLRCSPRSGDLSVYWYQQSLDQGLQFLIQYYNGEERAKGNILERFSAQQFPDLHSELNLSSLELGDSALYFCASSVDALAYNEQFFGPGTRLTVL.